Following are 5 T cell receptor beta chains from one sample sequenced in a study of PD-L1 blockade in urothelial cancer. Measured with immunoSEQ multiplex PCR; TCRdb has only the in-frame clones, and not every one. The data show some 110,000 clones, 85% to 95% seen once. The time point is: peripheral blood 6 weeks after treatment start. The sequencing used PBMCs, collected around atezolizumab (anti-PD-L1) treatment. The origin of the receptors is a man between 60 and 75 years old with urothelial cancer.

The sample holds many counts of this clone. This CDR3 is CASSQEVTVDNEQFF. The CDR3 region has the DNA TGCGCCAGCAGCCAAGAAGTAACAGTCGACAATGAGCAGTTCTTC. The J gene is TRBJ2-1, the V gene TRBV4-1; D is ambiguous. Per the germline V gene, CDR1 is MGHRA and CDR2 is YSYEKL. This CDR3 has 15 amino acids. The V end lost 0 bases, the J end lost 5 bases, and 11 bases lay between the germline ends.

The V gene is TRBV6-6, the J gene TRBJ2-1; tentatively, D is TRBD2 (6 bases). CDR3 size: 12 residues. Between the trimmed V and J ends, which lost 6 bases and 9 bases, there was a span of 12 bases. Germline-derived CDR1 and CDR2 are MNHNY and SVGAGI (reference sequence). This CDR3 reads CASSTRRGEQFF. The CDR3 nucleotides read TGTGCCAGCAGCACCCGGAGGGGTGAGCAGTTCTTC.

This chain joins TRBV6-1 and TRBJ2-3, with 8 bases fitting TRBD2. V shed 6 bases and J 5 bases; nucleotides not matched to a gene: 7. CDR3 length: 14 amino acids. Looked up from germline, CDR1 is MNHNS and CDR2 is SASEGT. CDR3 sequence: CASRQTGGEDTQYF. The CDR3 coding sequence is TGTGCCAGCAGGCAGACGGGGGGGGAAGATACGCAGTATTTT.

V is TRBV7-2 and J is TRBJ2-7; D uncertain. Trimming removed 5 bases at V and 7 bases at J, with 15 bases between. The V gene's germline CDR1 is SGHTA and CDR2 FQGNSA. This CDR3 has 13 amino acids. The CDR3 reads CASSPEYSFEQYF. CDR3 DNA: TGTGCCAGCAGCCCCGAGTATTCGTTTGAGCAGTACTTC.

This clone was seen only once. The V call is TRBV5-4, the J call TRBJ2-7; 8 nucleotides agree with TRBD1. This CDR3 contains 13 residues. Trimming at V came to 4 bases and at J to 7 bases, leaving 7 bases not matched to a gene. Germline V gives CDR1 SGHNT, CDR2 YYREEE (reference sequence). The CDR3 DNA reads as TGTGCCAGCAGCGCGCAGGGGGCGGGAGAGCAGTACTTC. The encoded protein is CASSAQGAGEQYF.